The 3 T cell receptor beta chains below all came from one sample that was sequenced in a study of CD4 T cells in relation to SARS-CoV-2 and coronaviruses (TCRdb year 2021). CD4+ T cells from unexposed donors were collected before the COVID-19 pandemic (2011-2018). Receptor amplification or capture employed the immunoSEQ multiplex PCR assay. The immuneACCESS repertoire file appears here via TCRdb, limited to in-frame rearrangements. These files lack a portion of the clones; in checked studies, under half of the deficit traces to unresolved V genes, and the cause of the others is not known. This sample has about 59,000 clones in its table, and roughly 89% of those were observed once. The leading ten clones occupy about 1.3% of the sample. Sequences were obtained from memory CD4+ T cells from PBMCs. The sample's cell subset or site, from its label and the paper: memory (non-naive) CD4+ T cells. The receptors here all came from a human donor in good health.

The V gene is TRBV9, the J gene TRBJ2-7; perhaps TRBD2 as D (5 bases). Trimming left V 4 bases short and J 0 bases short, with 14 bases between. CDR1 is SGDLS and CDR2 is YYNGEE in the germline V gene. The CDR3 runs 15 residues. The CDR3 nucleotides read TGTGCCAGCAGCATCCGGGATGGGATCTCCTACGAGCAGTACTTC. Amino acids: CASSIRDGISYEQYF. Variable domain in full (rest from reference TRBV9 and TRBJ2-7): DSGVTQTPKHLITATGQRVTLRCSPRSGDLSVYWYQQSLDQGLQFLIQYYNGEERAKGNILERFSAQQFPDLHSELNLSSLELGDSALYFCASSIRDGISYEQYFGPGTRLTVT.

The chain links TRBV19 to TRBJ2-3; no definite D call. The CDR3 covers 14 residues. Germline V gene data show CDR1 as LNHDA and CDR2 as SQIVND (reference sequence). The V end lost 1 base, the J end lost 0 bases, and 5 bases lay between the germline ends. The CDR3 DNA follows: TGTGCCAGTAGTATAGTGTCCAGCACAGATACGCAGTATTTT. Its translation is CASSIVSSTDTQYF.

This chain uses TRBV3-1 (or the pseudogene TRBV3-2) with TRBJ1-1, with D uncertain. Germline lookup yields CDR1 LGHDT and CDR2 YNNKEL (reference sequence). The CDR3 extends over 12 amino acids. Trimming removed 2 bases from V and 8 bases from J, with 9 bases in between. CDR3 sequence: CASSQLEQEAFF. Written as DNA, the CDR3 is TGTGCCAGCAGCCAATTGGAGCAGGAAGCTTTCTTT.